Listed below are T cell receptor beta chains from one sample, sequenced in a study of T cell changes during pregnancy in multiple sclerosis. Libraries were prepared by immunoSEQ multiplex PCR; TCRdb keeps only in-frame clonotypes and omits some of them. The table has 35,000 to 50,000 clones, about 88% seen once. Sequenced material: CD4+ T cells from peripheral blood mononuclear cells, taken in the second trimester of pregnancy. The source is a female donor with multiple sclerosis, enrolled in a pregnancy study. Each CDR3 is given with its conserved first and last residue. Each record gives: D gene, J gene, V gene, clone size, CDR3 protein, CDR3 DNA. D genes are given only for firm matches. Clone size is shown for a subset of rows, as once, few, many or a class of expanded clone.

>TRBD2|TRBJ2-1|TRBV27|-
CASSLPGTSGTNEQFF
TGTGCCAGCAGTTTACCCGGGACTAGCGGGACCAATGAGCAGTTCTTC
>TRBD1|TRBJ1-2|TRBV5-1|-
CASSLGDRGRDRDGYTF
TGCGCCAGCAGCTTGGGAGACAGGGGGCGTGATAGGGATGGCTACACCTTC
>-|TRBJ2-7|TRBV9|-
CASSVGSRGPNEQYF
TGTGCCAGCAGCGTAGGAAGCAGGGGTCCAAACGAGCAGTACTTC
>TRBD1|TRBJ2-5|TRBV19|-
CASSRSDRGRKETQYF
TGTGCCAGTAGTCGATCGGACAGGGGGCGTAAGGAGACCCAGTACTTC
>TRBD2|TRBJ2-3|TRBV7-6|-
CASSPILADSTDTQYF
TGTGCCAGCAGCCCCATACTAGCGGATAGCACAGATACGCAGTATTTT
>TRBD2|TRBJ2-1|TRBV2|once
CASSVLAGSNNEQFF
TGTGCCAGCAGTGTGCTAGCGGGAAGTAACAATGAGCAGTTCTTC
>-|TRBJ2-1|TRBV2|-
CASSDRGRSYNEQFF
TGTGCCAGCAGTGACAGGGGAAGATCCTACAATGAGCAGTTCTTC
>TRBD1|TRBJ2-3|TRBV7-2|-
CASSPGQGRGTDTQYF
TGTGCCAGCAGCCCCGGACAGGGAAGGGGCACAGATACGCAGTATTTT
>-|TRBJ2-2|TRBV21-1|-
CASSKGEREGHTGELFF
TGTGCCAGCAGCAAAGGGGAGCGGGAGGGCCACACCGGGGAGCTGTTTTTT
>-|TRBJ1-3|TRBV5-4|-
CASSARQTLTSGNTIYF
TGTGCCAGCAGCGCCCGACAGACACTCACCTCTGGAAACACCATATATTTT
>-|TRBJ1-3|TRBV19|-
CASSMGSSGNTIYF
TGTGCCAGTAGTATGGGCAGCTCTGGAAACACCATATATTTT
>TRBD1|TRBJ1-5|TRBV4-1|once
CASSQVWTGDNQPQHF
TGCGCCAGCAGCCAAGTGTGGACAGGGGATAATCAGCCCCAGCATTTT
>TRBD1|TRBJ2-7|TRBV7-9|-
CASSAPGQGYEQYF
TGTGCCAGCAGTGCACCGGGACAGGGCTACGAGCAGTACTTC
>TRBD2|TRBJ2-1|TRBV28|-
CASSLGEGLAGGTGYNEQFF
TGTGCCAGCAGTTTGGGGGAGGGACTAGCGGGAGGAACAGGGTACAATGAGCAGTTCTTC
>TRBD1|TRBJ1-1|TRBV18|-
CASSPWGQTNTEAFF
TGTGCCAGCTCACCCTGGGGACAGACGAACACTGAAGCTTTCTTT
>TRBD2|TRBJ2-1|TRBV28|-
CASSRSGLGYNEQFF
TGTGCCAGCAGTAGATCGGGACTAGGGTACAATGAGCAGTTCTTC
>TRBD2|TRBJ2-3|TRBV6-1|-
CASSNLAGSTDTQYF
TGTGCCAGCAGCAACTTAGCGGGAAGCACAGATACGCAGTATTTT
>TRBD2|TRBJ2-5|TRBV6-7|-
CASSYSGYSAGGLCQETQYF
TGTGCCAGCAGTTACTCGGGGTACTCGGCGGGAGGATTATGTCAAGAGACCCAGTACTTC
>-|TRBJ1-2|TRBV11-1|-
CASSAGATAPYGYTF
TGTGCCAGCAGCGCGGGGGCGACGGCCCCCTATGGCTACACCTTC
>-|TRBJ2-6|TRBV29-1|-
CSAQTDTDSGANVLTF
TGCAGCGCTCAAACCGACACAGATTCTGGGGCCAACGTCCTGACTTTC
>TRBD2|TRBJ2-1|TRBV28|-
CASRESGRASHEQFF
TGTGCCAGCAGAGAAAGCGGGAGGGCCAGCCATGAGCAGTTCTTC
>TRBD2|TRBJ2-5|TRBV27|-
CASSHRLAGQETQYF
TGTGCCAGCAGCCATCGACTAGCGGGGCAAGAGACCCAGTACTTC
>-|TRBJ1-5|TRBV7-8|-
CASSLDGVNQPQHF
TGTGCCAGCAGCTTAGACGGAGTCAATCAGCCCCAGCATTTT
>TRBD2|TRBJ2-3|TRBV13|-
CASSKGLAGGPSSTDTQYF
TGTGCCAGCAGCAAGGGACTAGCGGGAGGACCCTCTAGCACAGATACGCAGTATTTT
>TRBD2|TRBJ2-1|TRBV29-1|-
CSGTGTSSIKQFF
TGCAGCGGAACCGGGACTAGCTCAATAAAGCAGTTCTTC
>TRBD2|TRBJ2-5|TRBV19|-
CASSMLGPSGRETQYF
TGTGCCAGTAGTATGCTTGGGCCTAGCGGGAGAGAGACCCAGTACTTC
>TRBD1|TRBJ2-7|TRBV9|-
CASSGSTGAVYEQYF
TGTGCCAGCAGCGGATCGACAGGGGCGGTCTACGAGCAGTACTTC
>-|TRBJ1-4|TRBV27|once
CASSLTGGAREKLFF
TGTGCCAGCAGCCTGACCGGGGGGGCGCGGGAAAAACTGTTTTTT
>TRBD2|TRBJ2-3|TRBV28|-
CASSAHRGIREGDTQYF
TGTGCCAGCAGTGCCCATCGAGGGATCCGGGAGGGGGATACGCAGTATTTT
>TRBD2|TRBJ2-1|TRBV6-1|-
CALGAGGLYNEQFF
TGTGCCTTGGGAGCGGGGGGATTGTACAATGAGCAGTTCTTC
>TRBD2|TRBJ2-4|TRBV7-2|-
CARGGEHKNIQYF
TGTGCCAGGGGGGGGGAACACAAAAACATTCAGTACTTC
>TRBD1|TRBJ2-3|TRBV5-4|-
CASSLDRGATDTQYF
TGTGCCAGCAGTTTGGACAGGGGGGCAACAGATACGCAGTATTTT
>-|TRBJ1-3|TRBV19|-
CASSIKSGDGGTIYF
TGTGCCAGTAGTATAAAGTCAGGGGACGGAGGCACCATATATTTT
>-|TRBJ2-1|TRBV5-1|-
CASSLQVTSYNEQFF
TGCGCCAGCAGCTTACAGGTAACTTCCTACAATGAGCAGTTCTTC
>-|TRBJ2-1|TRBV18|-
CASSPPRDEQFF
TGTGCCAGCTCACCGCCGAGGGATGAGCAGTTCTTC